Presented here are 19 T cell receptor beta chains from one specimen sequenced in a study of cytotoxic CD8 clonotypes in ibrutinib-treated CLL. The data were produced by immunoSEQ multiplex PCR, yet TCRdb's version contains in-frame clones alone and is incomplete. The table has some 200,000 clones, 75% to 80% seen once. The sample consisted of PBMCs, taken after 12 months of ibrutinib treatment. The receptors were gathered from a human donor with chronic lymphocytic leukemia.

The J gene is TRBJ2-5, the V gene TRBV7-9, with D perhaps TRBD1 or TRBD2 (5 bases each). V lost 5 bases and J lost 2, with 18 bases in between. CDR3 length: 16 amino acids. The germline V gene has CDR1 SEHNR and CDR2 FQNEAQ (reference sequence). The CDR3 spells CASSPPRGKSQETQYF. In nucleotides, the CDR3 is TGTGCCAGCAGCCCGCCGAGGGGAAAATCTCAAGAGACCCAGTACTTC.

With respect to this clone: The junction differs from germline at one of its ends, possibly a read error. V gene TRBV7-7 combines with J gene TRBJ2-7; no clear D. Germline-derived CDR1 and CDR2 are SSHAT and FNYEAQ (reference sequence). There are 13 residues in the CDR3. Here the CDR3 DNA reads TGTGCTAGCAGCGTATACTGGGCCTACGAGCAGTACTTC. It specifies CASSVYWAYEQYF.

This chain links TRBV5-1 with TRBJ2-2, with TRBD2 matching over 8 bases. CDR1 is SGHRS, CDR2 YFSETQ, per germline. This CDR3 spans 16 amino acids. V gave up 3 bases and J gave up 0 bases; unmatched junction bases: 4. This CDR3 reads CASSSLAGPNTGELFF. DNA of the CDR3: TGCGCCAGCAGCTCCTTAGCGGGACCGAACACCGGGGAGCTGTTTTTT.

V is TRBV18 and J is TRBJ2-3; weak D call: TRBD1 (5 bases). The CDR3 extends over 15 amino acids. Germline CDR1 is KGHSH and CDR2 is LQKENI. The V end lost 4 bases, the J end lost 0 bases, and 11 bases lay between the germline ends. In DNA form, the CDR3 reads TGTGCCAGCTCACTCTCGACAGCAAGCACAGATACGCAGTATTTT. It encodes CASSLSTASTDTQYF. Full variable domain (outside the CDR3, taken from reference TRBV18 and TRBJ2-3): NAGVMQNPRHLVRRRGQEARLRCSPMKGHSHVYWYRQLPEEGLKFMVYLQKENIIDESGMPKERFSAEFPKEGPSILRIQQVVRGDSAAYFCASSLSTASTDTQYFGPGTRLTVL.

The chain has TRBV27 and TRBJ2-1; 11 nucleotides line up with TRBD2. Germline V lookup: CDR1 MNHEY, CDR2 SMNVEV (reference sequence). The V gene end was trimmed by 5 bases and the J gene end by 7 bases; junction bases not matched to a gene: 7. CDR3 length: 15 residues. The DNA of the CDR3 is TGTGCCAGCAGTGTAGCGGGGGGGCTTGGGAATGAGCAGTTCTTC. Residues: CASSVAGGLGNEQFF.

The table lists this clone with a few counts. DNA of the CDR3: TGTGCCAGCAGCTCCGGCGGGGCATACGAGCAGTACTTC. It is translated as CASSSGGAYEQYF. The gene calls are TRBV5-4 and TRBJ2-7; a possible D gene is TRBD2 (6 bases). Germline CDR1 and CDR2: SGHNT and YYREEE (reference sequence). V gave up 3 bases and J gave up 4 bases, with 11 bases separating them. The CDR3 runs 13 residues.

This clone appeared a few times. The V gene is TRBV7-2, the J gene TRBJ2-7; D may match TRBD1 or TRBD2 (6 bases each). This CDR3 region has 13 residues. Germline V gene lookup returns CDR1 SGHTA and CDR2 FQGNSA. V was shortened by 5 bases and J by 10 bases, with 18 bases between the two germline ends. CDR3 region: CASSPRGRLLQYF. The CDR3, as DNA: TGTGCCAGCAGCCCCCGGGGGCGACTACTCCAGTACTTC.

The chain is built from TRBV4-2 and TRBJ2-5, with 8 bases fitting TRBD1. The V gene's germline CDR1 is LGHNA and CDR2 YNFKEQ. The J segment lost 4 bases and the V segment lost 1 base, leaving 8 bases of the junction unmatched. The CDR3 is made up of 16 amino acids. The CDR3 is CASSQAGQAEGETQYF. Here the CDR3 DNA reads TGTGCCAGCAGCCAAGCGGGACAGGCTGAGGGAGAGACCCAGTACTTC.

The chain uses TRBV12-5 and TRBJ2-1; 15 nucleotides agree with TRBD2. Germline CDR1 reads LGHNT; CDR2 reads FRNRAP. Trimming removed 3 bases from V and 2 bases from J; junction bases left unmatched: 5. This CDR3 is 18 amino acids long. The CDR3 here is CASGLAGTSGGPYNEQFF. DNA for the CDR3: TGTGCTAGTGGTTTAGCCGGGACTAGCGGGGGGCCCTACAATGAGCAGTTCTTC. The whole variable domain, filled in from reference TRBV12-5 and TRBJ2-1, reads DARVTQTPRHKVTEMGQEVTMRCQPILGHNTVFWYRQTMMQGLELLAYFRNRAPLDDSGMPKDRFSAEMPDATLATLKIQPSEPRDSAVYFCASGLAGTSGGPYNEQFFGPGTRLTVL.

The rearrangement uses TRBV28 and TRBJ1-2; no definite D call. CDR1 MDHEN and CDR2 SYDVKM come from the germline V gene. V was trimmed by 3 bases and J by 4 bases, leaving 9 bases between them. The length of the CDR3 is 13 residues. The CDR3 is CASSFGGSYGYTF. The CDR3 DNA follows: TGTGCCAGCAGTTTTGGAGGGAGCTATGGCTACACCTTC.

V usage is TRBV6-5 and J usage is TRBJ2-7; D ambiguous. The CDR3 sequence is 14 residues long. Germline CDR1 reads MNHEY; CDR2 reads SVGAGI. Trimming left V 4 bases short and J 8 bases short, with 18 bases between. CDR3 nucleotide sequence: TGTGCCAGCAGTTCCCCCCGGCCTGGTGCGAAGCAGTACTTC. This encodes CASSSPRPGAKQYF.

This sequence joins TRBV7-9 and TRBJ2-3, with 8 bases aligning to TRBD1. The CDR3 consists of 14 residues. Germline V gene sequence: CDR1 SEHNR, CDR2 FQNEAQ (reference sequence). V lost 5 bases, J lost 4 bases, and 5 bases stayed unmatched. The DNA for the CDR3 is TGTGCCAGCAGCCCTGGACAGGGACCAGATACGCAGTATTTT. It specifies CASSPGQGPDTQYF.

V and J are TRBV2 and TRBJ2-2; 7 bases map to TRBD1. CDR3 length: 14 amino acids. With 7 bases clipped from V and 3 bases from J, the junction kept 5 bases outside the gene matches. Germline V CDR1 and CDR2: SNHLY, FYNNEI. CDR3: CASKGDSDTGELFF. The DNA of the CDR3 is TGTGCCAGCAAGGGGGACAGCGACACCGGGGAGCTGTTTTTT.

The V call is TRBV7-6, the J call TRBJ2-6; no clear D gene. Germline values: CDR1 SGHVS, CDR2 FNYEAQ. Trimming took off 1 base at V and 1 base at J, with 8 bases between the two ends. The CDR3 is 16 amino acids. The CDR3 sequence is CASSLGSGSGANVLTF. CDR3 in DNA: TGTGCCAGCAGCTTAGGTTCTGGGTCTGGGGCCAACGTCCTGACTTTC.

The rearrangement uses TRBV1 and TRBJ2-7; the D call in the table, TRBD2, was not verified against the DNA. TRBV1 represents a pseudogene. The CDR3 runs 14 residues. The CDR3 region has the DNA TGCACCAGCAGCCTCGGGACTTCTTCCTACGAGCAGTACTTC. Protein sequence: CTSSLGTSSYEQYF.

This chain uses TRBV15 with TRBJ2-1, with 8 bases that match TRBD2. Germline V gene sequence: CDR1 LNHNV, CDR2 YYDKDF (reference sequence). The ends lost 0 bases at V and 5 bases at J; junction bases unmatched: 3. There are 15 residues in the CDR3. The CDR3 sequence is CATSRDSGTNNEQFF. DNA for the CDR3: TGTGCCACCAGCAGAGATAGCGGGACGAACAATGAGCAGTTCTTC.

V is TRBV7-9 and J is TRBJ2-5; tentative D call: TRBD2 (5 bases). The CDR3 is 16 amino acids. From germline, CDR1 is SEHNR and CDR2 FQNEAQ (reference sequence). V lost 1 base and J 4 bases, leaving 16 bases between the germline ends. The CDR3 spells CASSLVGRGFGETQYF. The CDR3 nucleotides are TGTGCCAGCAGCTTAGTTGGGCGAGGGTTTGGAGAGACCCAGTACTTC.

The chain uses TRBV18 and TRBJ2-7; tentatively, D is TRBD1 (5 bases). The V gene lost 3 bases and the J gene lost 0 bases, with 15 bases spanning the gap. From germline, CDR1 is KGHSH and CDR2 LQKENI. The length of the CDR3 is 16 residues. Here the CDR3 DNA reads TGTGCCAGCTCACCCGCCAACAGGTTGAGCTCCTACGAGCAGTACTTC. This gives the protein CASSPANRLSSYEQYF.

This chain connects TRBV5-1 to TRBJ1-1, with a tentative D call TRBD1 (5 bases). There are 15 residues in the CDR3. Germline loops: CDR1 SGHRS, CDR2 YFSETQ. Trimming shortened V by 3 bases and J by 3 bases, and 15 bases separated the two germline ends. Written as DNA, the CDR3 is TGCGCCAGCAGCTCGAGAACTTTACAGGACACTGAAGCTTTCTTT. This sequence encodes CASSSRTLQDTEAFF.